This record concerns one T cell receptor beta chain sequence. This CDR3 is also generated by other DNA sequences in the sample. The data were obtained in a study of shared clonotypes between healthy human individuals. Germline CDR1 and CDR2: SGHRS and YFSETQ. CDR3 length: 14 amino acids. Unmatched junction bases numbered 4, after V lost 5 bases and J lost 2 bases. Sequencing was performed with immunoSEQ multiplex PCR; in TCRdb, only in-frame clones are kept and a portion is missing. The data hold about 1.5 million clones, with 95% to 99% observed a single time. The receptor was derived from a man younger than 45 in good health. This rearrangement joins TRBV5-1 to TRBJ2-3; 8 positions agree with TRBD2. The sample consisted of naive CD4+ T cells sorted from blood. Subset denoted: CD45RA+ positively selected. The CDR3 region is CASRTSGDTDTQYF. CDR3 in DNA: TGCGCCAGCAGAACTAGCGGAGACACAGATACGCAGTATTTT.